One and the same sample provided the 14 T cell receptor beta chains below, sequenced in a study of blood T cell repertoires in COVID-19. Method: immunoSEQ multiplex PCR; TCRdb's copy keeps in-frame clones and lacks some. The profile shows fewer than 500,000 clones, 87% of them singletons. Sequencing was carried out using PBMCs or T cells enriched from blood (not recorded which). These receptors all come from a woman aged 18-29 years who had recovered from COVID-19.

This chain uses TRBV5-5 with TRBJ2-5; weak D call: TRBD2 (6 bases). V shed 0 bases and J shed 3 bases, with 12 bases lying between them. Germline V lookup: CDR1 SGHKS, CDR2 YYEKEE (reference sequence). This CDR3 contains 15 residues. DNA for the CDR3: TGTGCCAGCAGCTTGGCGCTAGCGATAGAAGAGACCCAGTACTTC. Translating it yields CASSLALAIEETQYF.

This clone was observed a handful of times. V usage is TRBV4-1 and J usage is TRBJ1-5; 7 bases line up with TRBD1. Germline-derived CDR1 and CDR2 are MGHRA and YSYEKL. The CDR3 totals 15 residues. Losses at the gene ends were 2 bases for V and 6 bases for J; bases not matched to a gene: 7. The CDR3 coding sequence is TGCGCCAGCAGCCAATACGGGACAGAGAGTCAGCCCCAGCATTTT. Amino acids: CASSQYGTESQPQHF.

The rearrangement joins TRBV7-9 to TRBJ2-1; 12 bases agree with TRBD2. With 2 bases clipped from V and 2 bases from J, the junction kept 4 bases outside the gene matches. Germline V gene data show CDR1 as SEHNR and CDR2 as FQNEAQ (reference sequence). This CDR3 is 17 amino acids long. Here the CDR3 reads CASSLWTSGVTYNEQFF. CDR3 DNA sequence: TGTGCCAGCAGCTTATGGACTAGCGGGGTTACCTACAATGAGCAGTTCTTC.

The gene calls are TRBV6-6 and TRBJ1-3; D is ambiguous. Looked up from germline, CDR1 is MNHNY and CDR2 is SVGAGI (reference sequence). V lost 5 bases to trimming and J lost 4 bases, with 12 bases between them. CDR3 length equals 14 residues. CDR3 in amino acids: CASSPRREGNTIYF. CDR3 DNA sequence: TGTGCCAGCAGTCCCCGCCGGGAGGGAAACACCATATATTTT.

The chain employs TRBV5-1 and TRBJ1-1; D ambiguous. The CDR3 is made up of 14 amino acids. Trimming removed 6 bases from V and 1 base from J, with 13 bases in between. Germline CDR1 and CDR2: SGHRS and YFSETQ. The CDR3 coding sequence is TGCGCCAGCACCCCCGGAGGAGAGAACACTGAAGCTTTCTTT. Its protein is CASTPGGENTEAFF. The full variable domain, its missing parts supplied by reference TRBV5-1 and TRBJ1-1, is KAGVTQTPRYLIKTRGQQVTLSCSPISGHRSVSWYQQTPGQGLQFLFEYFSETQRNKGNFPGRFSGRQFSNSRSEMNVSTLELGDSALYLCASTPGGENTEAFFGQGTRLTVV.

The gene calls are TRBV5-5 and TRBJ1-6; 8 bases agree with TRBD1. V shed 1 base and J 7 bases; nucleotides not matched to a gene: 4. The CDR3 runs to 15 residues. CDR1 SGHKS and CDR2 YYEKEE come from the germline V gene (reference sequence). Written as DNA, the CDR3 is TGTGCCAGCAGCTTGAACAGGGGGGGGAATTCACCCCTCCACTTT. Protein sequence: CASSLNRGGNSPLHF.

The chain combines TRBV6-5 with TRBJ1-1; 8 bases agree with TRBD1. The ends lost 9 bases at V and 4 bases at J; junction bases unmatched: 4. CDR1 MNHEY and CDR2 SVGAGI come from the germline V gene. This CDR3 comprises 12 residues. The CDR3 DNA reads as TGTGCCAGTGGACAGGGTATCACTGAAGCTTTCTTT. This codes for CASGQGITEAFF.

The gene calls are TRBV13 and TRBJ2-3; 12 bases agree with TRBD1. CDR3 length equals 19 residues. Germline-derived CDR1 and CDR2 are PRHDT and FYEKMQ (reference sequence). The junction had 16 bases not matched to a gene; V was cut back by 5 bases and J by 4 bases. The CDR3 nucleotides read TGTGCCAGCAGCCGAAGGGACAGGGGGCAAAGGCCGCCTTCAGATACGCAGTATTTT. Its protein product is CASSRRDRGQRPPSDTQYF. Full variable domain (missing parts from reference TRBV13 and TRBJ2-3): AAGVIQSPRHLIKEKRETATLKCYPIPRHDTVYWYQQGPGQDPQFLISFYEKMQSDKGSIPDRFSAQQFSDYHSELNMSSLELGDSALYFCASSRRDRGQRPPSDTQYFGPGTRLTVL.

The V gene is TRBV7-9, the J gene TRBJ1-4, with a weak D call TRBD1 (5 bases). The CDR3 has 18 amino acids. V lost 4 bases and J lost 8, with 26 bases in between. Per the germline V gene, CDR1 is SEHNR and CDR2 is FQNEAQ (reference sequence). The CDR3 here is CASSSPPRGTGRGEKLFF. CDR3 in DNA: TGTGCCAGCAGCTCACCCCCTCGAGGTACAGGACGGGGGGAAAAACTGTTTTTT.

This clone was detected only once. V gene TRBV28 combines with J gene TRBJ1-5; D unclear. The CDR3 runs to 15 residues. Trimming left V 5 bases short and J 2 bases short, with 13 bases between. Looked up from germline, CDR1 is MDHEN and CDR2 is SYDVKM. The CDR3, as DNA: TGTGCCAGCAGTCCCTCAGATATGGGCAATCAGCCCCAGCATTTT. Its protein product is CASSPSDMGNQPQHF.

The chain is built from TRBV5-1 and TRBJ2-7; 7 nucleotides align to TRBD1. This CDR3 spans 16 amino acids. In germline, CDR1 is SGHRS, CDR2 YFSETQ. V dropped 1 base and J dropped 5; count of bases not matched to a gene: 12. The CDR3 region is CASSLSRDSETHEQYF. The CDR3 DNA reads as TGCGCCAGCAGCTTGTCCCGGGACAGCGAAACCCACGAGCAGTACTTC.

CDR3 protein: CASYRGGDGELFF. In DNA, the CDR3 is TGTGCCAGCTACCGGGGTGGGGACGGGGAGCTGTTTTTT. The chain uses TRBV6-5 and TRBJ2-2; D perhaps matches TRBD2 (5 bases). Germline values: CDR1 MNHEY, CDR2 SVGAGI. This CDR3 comprises 13 residues. The V end was cut by 8 bases, the J end by 7 bases, with 14 bases between.

This clone was detected only a few times. The chain is built from TRBV12-3 or TRBV12-4 and TRBJ1-2; D unclear. The CDR3 totals 13 residues. V lost 1 base to trimming and J lost 10 bases, with 13 bases between them. CDR3 sequence reads: CASSLDTNGDYTF. In DNA, the CDR3 is TGTGCCAGCAGTTTAGACACTAACGGAGACTACACCTTC.

CDR3 bases: TGTGCTAGTGGTTTGGCTGGCGAGCGGGGCTTGGATACGCAGTATTTT. It yields the protein CASGLAGERGLDTQYF. The V and J genes are TRBV12-5 and TRBJ2-3; TRBD2 aligns across 7 bases. Germline loops: CDR1 LGHNT, CDR2 FRNRAP. V lost 1 base, J lost 6 bases, and 10 bases stayed unmatched. This CDR3 has 16 amino acids.